One and the same sample provided the 6 T cell receptor beta chains below, sequenced in a study of shared clonotypes between healthy human individuals. TCRdb keeps only in-frame clones here, not all; method: immunoSEQ multiplex PCR. The data hold under 2,500,000 clones, with more than 90% observed a single time. Source material: naive CD4+ T cells sorted from blood. Subset of the sample: CD45RA+ positively selected. These receptors came from a man between 18 and 35 years old in good health.

This clone was seen a single time. The sample contains more than one DNA sequence encoding this CDR3. J is TRBJ2-7 and V is TRBV5-1, with D perhaps matching TRBD1 (6 bases). This CDR3 has 14 residues. Per germline, CDR1 SGHRS and CDR2 YFSETQ. The V and J ends lost 0 bases and 2 bases respectively, with 9 bases between them. The CDR3 DNA sequence: TGCGCCAGCAGCTTGGCGGGACAACCCTACGAGCAGTACTTC. As protein: CASSLAGQPYEQYF.

With regard to this clone: This sample includes further DNA sequences coding for the same CDR3. The chain combines TRBV5-1 with TRBJ1-2; D not certain. Germline V gene sequence: CDR1 SGHRS, CDR2 YFSETQ. This CDR3 contains 14 residues. The V end was cut by 0 bases, the J end by 2 bases, with 8 bases between. CDR3 sequence reads: CASSLEPTNYGYTF. The CDR3 DNA follows: TGCGCCAGCAGCTTGGAACCGACAAACTATGGCTACACCTTC.

The chain joins TRBV10-2 to TRBJ1-6; 7 bases match TRBD1. The CDR3 extends over 16 amino acids. The germline V gene has CDR1 WSHSY and CDR2 SAAADI. The junction had 3 bases not matched to a gene; V was cut back by 4 bases and J by 0 bases. CDR3 sequence: CASSVQGSSYNSPLHF. The DNA for the CDR3 is TGCGCCAGCAGTGTACAGGGGAGCTCCTATAATTCACCCCTCCACTTT.

The chain uses TRBV5-1 and TRBJ1-1, with D unresolved. With 4 bases removed from V and 2 bases from J, the gap between germline ends came to 15 bases. The CDR3 has 15 residues. Germline assignment: CDR1 SGHRS and CDR2 YFSETQ. The CDR3 loop is CASSPHGRRNTEAFF. CDR3 nucleotide sequence: TGCGCCAGCAGCCCCCACGGCCGGAGAAACACTGAAGCTTTCTTT.

This clone showed up just once. The V gene is TRBV28, the J gene TRBJ1-3; perhaps TRBD1 as D (6 bases). The CDR3 is 16 amino acids. The germline V gene encodes CDR1 MDHEN and CDR2 SYDVKM. Trimming stripped 7 bases from V and 0 bases from J, with 16 bases between. The CDR3 DNA sequence: TGTGCCAGCAATCAAGAGGGGGGGACCTCTGGAAACACCATATATTTT. This gives the protein CASNQEGGTSGNTIYF.

This rearrangement joins TRBV11-3 to TRBJ1-1; TRBD1 agrees at 7 bases. Germline CDR1 reads SGHNT; CDR2 reads YENEEA. Losses at the gene ends were 5 bases for V and 5 bases for J; bases not matched to a gene: 5. CDR3 size: 13 residues. Here the CDR3 reads CASSRRGGTEAFF. The CDR3 nucleotides are TGTGCCAGCAGCCGCAGGGGGGGTACTGAAGCTTTCTTT.